This T cell receptor beta chain originates from a study of shared clonotypes between healthy human individuals. For the study at large: Each donor's CD4 naive and CD4 memory cells filled three plates apiece, CD8 naive two, and CD8 memory one. Broader study findings: Among several donors, approximately 5% of naive CD4 clonotypes were found in common.

From CD4+ cells came CD45RA+ naive and CD45RA-negative memory subsets. Libraries were prepared by immunoSEQ multiplex PCR; TCRdb keeps only in-frame clonotypes and omits some of them. The sample contains approximately 2.4 million clones, roughly 95% of which appear only once. As to this clone: The antigen is not known.

Per germline, CDR1 SGHRS and CDR2 YFSETQ. V lost 4 bases, J lost 7 bases, and 14 bases lay in between. The CDR3 has 13 amino acids. This chain connects TRBV5-1 to TRBJ2-5, with D possibly matching TRBD1 (6 bases). Sequencing was done on a sample of naive CD4+ T cells sorted from blood. Documented subset: CD45RA+ positively selected. The clonotype originates from a man aged 18 to 30 in good health. The CDR3: CASSSSLTGTQYF. The CDR3 DNA sequence: TGCGCCAGCAGCAGTAGCCTGACAGGGACCCAGTACTTC.